The 26 T cell receptor beta chains below were found in one sample sequenced in a study of blood T cell repertoires in COVID-19. The repertoire was sequenced with immunoSEQ multiplex PCR; TCRdb's copy has only in-frame clones and lacks some. The sample shows 250,000 or so clones, approximately 86% of them seen only once. Material for sequencing was peripheral blood. Receptors originate from a woman aged 60-75 years with COVID-19, enrolled during active disease.

This sequence joins TRBV27 and TRBJ1-6; 9 bases match TRBD1. This CDR3 has 15 amino acids. Per the germline V gene, CDR1 is MNHEY and CDR2 is SMNVEV (reference sequence). The ends lost 2 bases at V and 10 bases at J; junction bases unmatched: 6. The CDR3 loop is CASSLRGTGISPLHF. CDR3 DNA: TGTGCCAGCAGTTTACGAGGGACAGGGATATCACCCCTCCACTTT.

This chain connects TRBV28 to TRBJ2-3, with 8 bases identical to TRBD2. The germline CDR1 and CDR2 sequences are MDHEN and SYDVKM. J gave up 1 base and V 10 bases, and 13 bases lay outside the gene matches. The CDR3 contains 16 residues. The CDR3 nucleotides are TGTGCCATTAATAATCGTCCAGCGGGAGGCACAGATACGCAGTATTTT. It is translated as CAINNRPAGGTDTQYF.

The gene calls are TRBV19 and TRBJ2-2; 9 nucleotides agree with TRBD2. With V trimmed by 5 bases and J by 1 base, 8 bases remained unmatched. The germline V gene encodes CDR1 LNHDA and CDR2 SQIVND (reference sequence). CDR3 length: 17 residues. DNA of the CDR3: TGTGCCAGTAGTGTATTCCTGACTAGCGGGAACACCGGGGAGCTGTTTTTT. Its protein is CASSVFLTSGNTGELFF.

The sample holds one count of this clone. This chain connects TRBV30 to TRBJ1-3, with D possibly TRBD1 on 5 matching bases. This CDR3 is built from 12 residues. Per the germline V gene, CDR1 is GTSNPN and CDR2 is SVGIG (reference sequence). Trimming left V 8 bases short and J 2 bases short, with 10 bases between. The CDR3 DNA reads TGTGCCGCCCGCAGGGCTGGAAACACCATATATTTT. It translates to CAARRAGNTIYF.

The J gene is TRBJ2-2, the V gene TRBV11-3; 9 bases align to TRBD1. This CDR3 contains 15 residues. V dropped 5 bases and J dropped 7; count of bases not matched to a gene: 8. In germline, CDR1 is SGHNT, CDR2 YENEEA. The CDR3 spells CASSPSTGGIGELFF. Here the CDR3 DNA reads TGTGCCAGCAGCCCGTCGACAGGGGGGATCGGGGAGCTGTTTTTT.

The chain joins TRBV23-1 to TRBJ2-1; D perhaps matches TRBD1 (6 bases). TRBV23-1 is an open reading frame whose function is uncertain. Trimming cost V 1 base and J 5 bases, with 30 bases left between them. This CDR3 is 21 amino acids long. CDR3 DNA sequence: TGCGCCAGCAGTCAATACGGGACACCCCAGTGGGGACCCGGGGCTCACAATGAGCAGTTCTTC. This sequence encodes CASSQYGTPQWGPGAHNEQFF.

This clone turned up a few times. The chain couples TRBV30 to TRBJ1-1; no reliable D call. CDR3 length: 12 residues. The V gene's germline CDR1 is GTSNPN and CDR2 SVGIG (reference sequence). Trimming removed 4 bases at V and 0 bases at J, with 6 bases between. The CDR3 is CAWTGLNTEAFF. The CDR3 bases are TGTGCCTGGACAGGTCTGAACACTGAAGCTTTCTTT.

With regard to this clone: The same CDR3 arises from other DNA sequences in this sample as well. The V and J genes are TRBV25-1 and TRBJ1-5; the match to TRBD1 covers 8 bases. V was pared by 6 bases and J by 2 bases, with 0 bases of the junction left unmatched. This CDR3 spans 13 amino acids. Germline V lookup: CDR1 MGHDK, CDR2 SYGVNS. The CDR3 DNA follows: TGTGCCAGCAGGGGACAGGGCAATCAGCCCCAGCATTTT. The encoded protein is CASRGQGNQPQHF.

This clone was recorded once. The chain is built from TRBV6-6 and TRBJ1-5; D remains ambiguous. Germline V gene lookup returns CDR1 MNHNY and CDR2 SVGAGI (reference sequence). The CDR3 contains 15 residues. Between the trimmed V and J ends, which lost 2 bases and 0 bases, there was a span of 8 bases. CDR3 nucleotides: TGTGCCAGCAGTTACGGGAGCCCTAGCAATCAGCCCCAGCATTTT. Protein sequence: CASSYGSPSNQPQHF.

The chain joins TRBV18 to TRBJ1-1, with 9 bases matching TRBD1. CDR1 KGHSH and CDR2 LQKENI come from the germline V gene. V lost 1 base, J lost 6 bases, and 6 bases stayed unmatched. There are 15 residues in the CDR3. The DNA of the CDR3 is TGTGCCAGCTCACCACGTCCGGGACAGGGTGCTGAAGCTTTCTTT. Translated, it gives CASSPRPGQGAEAFF.

The chain uses TRBV5-5 and TRBJ2-1; 7 bases agree with TRBD2. Germline CDR1 and CDR2: SGHKS and YYEKEE (reference sequence). V shed 4 bases, J shed 11 bases, and the junction held 12 bases outside the gene matches. The CDR3 is 14 amino acids. The chain's CDR3 is CASSPGGDPMQQFF. CDR3 nucleotides: TGTGCCAGCAGCCCTGGGGGGGACCCCATGCAGCAGTTCTTC.

This chain links TRBV5-1 with TRBJ2-5; 7 bases fit TRBD2. The CDR3 contains 15 residues. Germline V gene data show CDR1 as SGHRS and CDR2 as YFSETQ. The J segment lost 6 bases and the V segment lost 4 bases, leaving 12 bases of the junction unmatched. CDR3 in DNA: TGCGCCAGCAGCCCGACCCGCGGGAGCGGGAAGACCCAGTACTTC. Its translation is CASSPTRGSGKTQYF. Complete variable domain (other parts from reference TRBV5-1 and TRBJ2-5): KAGVTQTPRYLIKTRGQQVTLSCSPISGHRSVSWYQQTPGQGLQFLFEYFSETQRNKGNFPGRFSGRQFSNSRSEMNVSTLELGDSALYLCASSPTRGSGKTQYFGPGTRLLVL.

The chain employs TRBV11-3 and TRBJ1-1; D possibly corresponds to TRBD1 (5 bases). Between the trimmed V and J ends, which lost 1 base and 12 bases, there was a span of 15 bases. The CDR3 spans 13 residues. Germline V gives CDR1 SGHNT, CDR2 YENEEA. The CDR3 protein is CASSLVRGGETFF. In nucleotides, the CDR3 is TGTGCCAGCAGCTTAGTAAGGGGCGGAGAGACTTTCTTT. Complete variable domain (other parts from reference TRBV11-3 and TRBJ1-1): EAGVVQSPRYKIIEKKQPVAFWCNPISGHNTLYWYLQNLGQGPELLIRYENEEAVDDSQLPKDRFSAERLKGVDSTLKIQPAELGDSAVYLCASSLVRGGETFFGQGTRLTVV.

The CDR3 sequence is CASCADSGNTIYF. The CDR3 DNA reads TGTGCCAGCTGCGCCGACAGTGGAAACACCATATATTTT. The chain uses TRBV6-5 and TRBJ1-3; D is possibly TRBD1 (5 bases). This CDR3 is 13 amino acids long. The germline gives CDR1 MNHEY, CDR2 SVGAGI. Trimming took 8 bases from V and 3 from J, leaving 11 bases between them.

The genes are TRBV4-3 and TRBJ2-5; 7 bases fit TRBD1. Germline trimming cut 4 bases from V and 6 bases from J; bases unmatched to any gene: 11. The germline V gene has CDR1 LGHNA and CDR2 YSLEER. The CDR3 covers 15 residues. CDR3 protein: CASSRQTGMAQTQYF. As DNA, the CDR3 is TGCGCCAGCAGCCGGCAGACAGGGATGGCACAGACCCAGTACTTC.

The rearrangement joins TRBV28 to TRBJ2-7; TRBD2 agrees at 7 bases. Germline-derived CDR1 and CDR2 are MDHEN and SYDVKM. J lost 0 bases, V lost 7 bases, and 6 bases had no gene match. CDR3 length: 14 residues. The CDR3, as DNA: TGTGCCAGCACCCAGCGGGGAAACTCCTACGAGCAGTACTTC. This encodes CASTQRGNSYEQYF.

The rearrangement joins TRBV7-8 to TRBJ2-1; 8 positions agree with TRBD1. The germline V gene has CDR1 SGHVS and CDR2 FQNEAQ. V dropped 5 bases and J dropped 7; count of bases not matched to a gene: 10. This CDR3 contains 15 residues. CDR3 region: CASSVTGGLWNEQFF. The DNA for the CDR3 is TGTGCCAGCAGCGTAACAGGGGGGCTGTGGAATGAGCAGTTCTTC.

The J gene is TRBJ1-5, the V gene TRBV19, with 11 bases aligning to TRBD1. CDR3 length: 15 amino acids. V lost 9 bases and J lost 7; bases outside the gene matches: 11. Germline V gene lookup returns CDR1 LNHDA and CDR2 SQIVND (reference sequence). The CDR3 reads CASIRTGGRGQPQHF. The CDR3 DNA follows: TGTGCCAGCATACGGACAGGGGGCCGAGGGCAGCCCCAGCATTTT. The whole variable domain, filled in from reference TRBV19 and TRBJ1-5, reads DGGITQSPKYLFRKEGQNVTLSCEQNLNHDAMYWYRQDPGQGLRLIYYSQIVNDFQKGDIAEGYSVSREKKESFPLTVTSAQKNPTAFYLCASIRTGGRGQPQHFGDGTRLSIL.

This clone occurred once. V gene TRBV20-1 combines with J gene TRBJ2-7; 7 bases align to TRBD1. Germline lookup yields CDR1 DFQATT and CDR2 SNEGSKA (reference sequence). Trimming removed 6 bases from V and 4 bases from J; junction bases left unmatched: 3. The CDR3 has 11 residues. CDR3 region: CSAEQGYEQYF. CDR3 DNA: TGCAGTGCCGAACAGGGGTACGAGCAGTACTTC.

The chain joins TRBV2 to TRBJ2-3, with 11 bases identical to TRBD2. In germline, CDR1 is SNHLY, CDR2 FYNNEI. With V trimmed by 6 bases and J by 4 bases, 6 bases remained unmatched. The CDR3 totals 15 residues. This CDR3 is CASSQWTSGSDTQYF. The DNA for the CDR3 is TGTGCCAGCAGCCAGTGGACTAGCGGGTCAGATACGCAGTATTTT.

The rearrangement joins TRBV19 to TRBJ1-4, with 7 bases identical to TRBD1. V lost 4 bases and J lost 8; bases outside the gene matches: 4. CDR1 is LNHDA, CDR2 SQIVND, per germline (reference sequence). The CDR3 runs to 13 residues. The CDR3 sequence: CASSTRQGEKLFF. As DNA, the CDR3 is TGTGCCAGTAGTACACGACAGGGAGAAAAACTGTTTTTT.

The chain combines TRBV5-1 with TRBJ2-5; possibly TRBD1 for D (6 bases). V lost 0 bases and J lost 5, with 14 bases in between. Germline lookup yields CDR1 SGHRS and CDR2 YFSETQ. The CDR3 is 15 residues long. The CDR3: CASSLVPGASETQYF. As DNA, the CDR3 is TGCGCCAGCAGCTTGGTTCCAGGGGCGAGCGAGACCCAGTACTTC.

CDR3 DNA sequence: TGTGCCAGCAGCCAGAGGGACATCCAAGAGACCCAGTACTTC. Encoded protein: CASSQRDIQETQYF. This rearrangement joins TRBV3-1 (or the pseudogene TRBV3-2) to TRBJ2-5; D is possibly TRBD1 (6 bases). In germline, CDR1 is LGHDT, CDR2 YNNKEL (reference sequence). V was pared by 3 bases and J by 1 base, with 9 bases between. This CDR3 contains 14 residues.

V usage is TRBV4-2 and J usage is TRBJ2-7, with 8 bases matching TRBD2. V trimming: 0 bases; J trimming: 7 bases; junction bases outside the gene matches: 8. CDR3 length: 15 residues. Germline loops: CDR1 LGHNA, CDR2 YNFKEQ. Here the CDR3 DNA reads TGTGCCAGCAGCCAAGATCTCAAAAGCGGGGGAGAGCAGTACTTC. It specifies CASSQDLKSGGEQYF.

The CDR3 region has the DNA TGTGCCAGCAGCGCTCAGGGGTCTGGAAACACCATATATTTT. Protein product: CASSAQGSGNTIYF. The V gene is TRBV9, the J gene TRBJ1-3; a possible D gene is TRBD1 (6 bases). The V end lost 3 bases, the J end lost 1 base, and 8 bases lay between the germline ends. Per germline, CDR1 SGDLS and CDR2 YYNGEE. This CDR3 region has 14 residues.

The CDR3 here is CASSLVPDPRSYGYTF. CDR3 DNA: TGTGCCAGCAGCTTAGTACCGGATCCTAGATCCTATGGCTACACCTTC. The V gene is TRBV7-2, the J gene TRBJ1-2; D gene ambiguous. Per the germline V gene, CDR1 is SGHTA and CDR2 is FQGNSA. This CDR3 comprises 16 residues. Trimming left V 1 base short and J 4 bases short, with 16 bases between.